The rows below give T cell receptor beta chains drawn from one sample of a study of CD8 T cells in Susac syndrome. TCRdb recomputed calls from the immunoSEQ multiplex PCR reads with MiXCR, one row per CDR3 protein. This sample has under 200,000 distinct CDR3 sequences; approximately 95% occur once, and the top ten carry roughly 0.16%. Sequenced material: CD8+ T cells from PBMCs. The receptors were sampled from a human donor with multiple sclerosis. The CDR3 runs from the conserved cysteine through the conserved F or W. A D gene is named only where the DNA matches it firmly. Some rows have no size entry. The others give once, few or many, or a class for an expanded clone.

d_gene | j_gene | abundance | v_gene | CDR3nt | CDR3aa
TRBD1 | TRBJ2-7 | . | TRBV5-1 | TGCGCCAGCAGCCCTAGACAGGGGGAATACTCCTACGAGCAGTACTTC | CASSPRQGEYSYEQYF
. | TRBJ2-7 | . | TRBV12-3/TRBV12-4 | TGTGCCAGCAGTTTTCTGGGTGGTAGCCCAACCTACGAGCAGTACTTC | CASSFLGGSPTYEQYF
TRBD1 | TRBJ1-4 | . | TRBV25-1 | TGTGCCAGCGGGACAGTCGGAGAAAAACTGTTTTTT | CASGTVGEKLFF
. | TRBJ1-1 | . | TRBV13 | TGTGCCAGCAGCCCACCAGGAGGGGAAACTGAAGCTTTCTTT | CASSPPGGETEAFF
. | TRBJ2-2 | . | TRBV9 | TGTGCCAGCTGTCCGAACACCGGGGAGCTGTTTTTT | CASCPNTGELFF
. | TRBJ2-7 | . | TRBV30 | TGTGCCTGGAGTGTTTTGAGGGAGTCCGAGCAGTACTTC | CAWSVLRESEQYF
TRBD2 | TRBJ2-2 | . | TRBV27 | TGTGCCAGCAGTTTCCTTAGCGGGGGGGCCACGGGCACCGGGGAGCTGTTTTTT | CASSFLSGGATGTGELFF
. | TRBJ1-1 | . | TRBV27 | TGTGCCAGCAGTCCCCGGGGAGTCCCCCTGAACACTGAAGCTTTCTTT | CASSPRGVPLNTEAFF
. | TRBJ2-7 | . | TRBV5-1 | TGCGCCAGCAGCTTGGCCCGGGGGCTTCTATCCTACGAGCAGTACTTC | CASSLARGLLSYEQYF
. | TRBJ2-1 | . | TRBV5-6 | TGTGCCAGCAGCCCGACATTAAGCTCCTACAATGAGCAGTTCTTC | CASSPTLSSYNEQFF
. | TRBJ2-7 | . | TRBV20-1 | TGCAGTGCTAGAAACCTGACCTACGAGCAGTACTTC | CSARNLTYEQYF
. | TRBJ2-7 | . | TRBV5-1 | TGCGCCAGTAAACCGGGACCTCAGCCTTACGAGCAGTACTTC | CASKPGPQPYEQYF
. | TRBJ2-2 | . | TRBV29-1 | TGCAGCGTAGTCACTAACACCGGGGAGCTGTTTTTT | CSVVTNTGELFF
. | TRBJ1-1 | once | TRBV3-1 | TGTGCCAGCAGCCAGCCTTCGATGGGGACTGAAGCTTTCTTT | CASSQPSMGTEAFF
. | TRBJ1-1 | . | TRBV29-1 | TGCAGCGTTTGGTTTACGGAGAACACTGAAGCTTTCTTT | CSVWFTENTEAFF
TRBD1 | TRBJ1-3 | . | TRBV9 | TGTGCCAGCAGCCCCCTCGGACAGGCGAGGGAAAACACCATATATTTT | CASSPLGQARENTIYF
. | TRBJ2-7 | . | TRBV27 | TGTGCCAGCGGCCCGGGATGGGGACCGACCTACGAGCAGTACTTC | CASGPGWGPTYEQYF
. | TRBJ1-1 | . | TRBV29-1 | TGCAGCGGTTGCATTCGTGGGGACACTGAAGCTTTCTTT | CSGCIRGDTEAFF
. | TRBJ1-2 | . | TRBV5-1 | TGCGCCAGCAGCTTGGCGGGGGCCTCCTGGGGCTATGGCTACACCTTC | CASSLAGASWGYGYTF
. | TRBJ1-6 | . | TRBV27 | TGTGCCAGCAGTTTATTGGGATACAATAATTCACCCCTCCACTTT | CASSLLGYNNSPLHF
TRBD1 | TRBJ1-1 | . | TRBV7-9 | TGTGCCAGCAGCCCCCGACAGGGCCTGGATATCTTT | CASSPRQGLDIF
. | TRBJ2-7 | . | TRBV30 | TGTGCCTGGAGCGATCCGGGACCACTCTACGAGCAGTACTTC | CAWSDPGPLYEQYF
TRBD1 | TRBJ2-7 | . | TRBV6-5 | TGTGCCAGCAGTTCTGCCGGGACAGCGATATACGAGCAGTACTTC | CASSSAGTAIYEQYF
. | TRBJ2-7 | . | TRBV15 | TGTGCCACGGGGGCCGGGGGCTACGAGCAGTACTTC | CATGAGGYEQYF
. | TRBJ1-1 | . | TRBV20-1 | TGCAGTGCCGTCTCCATGAACACTGAAGCTTTCTTT | CSAVSMNTEAFF
. | TRBJ1-2 | . | TRBV20-1 | TGCAGTGCTAGAGGGCAGCAAGCCTATGGCTACACCTTC | CSARGQQAYGYTF
. | TRBJ2-5 | . | TRBV7-9 | TGTGCCAGCAGCCCAAACTGGGACCGGAATTTGATTGACTTC | CASSPNWDRNLIDF
. | TRBJ2-3 | . | TRBV20-1 | TGCAGTGCCCTCTATGGTGAAGCGGATACGCAGTATTTT | CSALYGEADTQYF
. | TRBJ2-6 | . | TRBV6-5 | TGTGCCAGCAGGGACGGTGTTGGGGCCAACGTCCTGACTTTC | CASRDGVGANVLTF
TRBD1 | TRBJ2-1 | once | TRBV7-9 | TGTGCCAGCAGCCATTATGGGGACAGGGGAATATACAATGAGCAGTTCTTC | CASSHYGDRGIYNEQFF
. | TRBJ2-1 | once | TRBV7-9 | TGTGCCAGCAGCTTAGATTCTACGGGAGCTGAGCAGTTCTTC | CASSLDSTGAEQFF
. | TRBJ2-7 | . | TRBV3-1 | TGTGCCAGCAGCCAAGAGACGGGCAGGGCCTACGAGCAGTACTTC | CASSQETGRAYEQYF
. | TRBJ2-3 | . | TRBV3-1 | TGTGCCAGCAGCCCCACGGGGACGGGACTTAGCACAGATACGCAGTATTTT | CASSPTGTGLSTDTQYF
. | TRBJ2-1 | . | TRBV4-1 | TGCGCCAGCAGCCAAGACGGCGGAGCCTACAATGAGCAGTTCTTC | CASSQDGGAYNEQFF
TRBD2 | TRBJ2-3 | . | TRBV11-1 | TGTGCCAGCAGCCCAACCTCCTGGACTAGCGGACGCACAGATACGCAGTATTTT | CASSPTSWTSGRTDTQYF
. | TRBJ2-7 | . | TRBV7-9 | TGTGCCAGCAGCTTAGTCGGGGGAGAAGACTACGAGCAGTACTTC | CASSLVGGEDYEQYF
TRBD1 | TRBJ1-2 | . | TRBV5-6 | TGTGCCAGCAGCGGGGACAGGGAGACCTTC | CASSGDRETF
TRBD2 | TRBJ2-7 | . | TRBV28 | TGTGCCAGCAGTTTCCCAGCGGGAGAGGGCGAGCAGTACTTC | CASSFPAGEGEQYF
TRBD2 | TRBJ2-5 | . | TRBV28 | TGTGCCAGCAGTAGCGGGGTACAAGAGACCCAGTACTTC | CASSSGVQETQYF
. | TRBJ2-1 | . | TRBV5-6 | TGTGCCAGCAGCTATGCTCCCTACAATGAGCAGTTCTTC | CASSYAPYNEQFF
TRBD1 | TRBJ2-6 | . | TRBV27 | TGTGCCAGCGGGGACAGACACTCTGGGGCCAACGTCCTGACTTTC | CASGDRHSGANVLTF
. | TRBJ2-1 | . | TRBV10-3 | TGTGCCATCAGTGAGTCTGCAGCCTACAATGAGCAGTTCTTC | CAISESAAYNEQFF
. | TRBJ2-1 | . | TRBV19 | TGTGCCAGTAGTATAGCCAGGGGAGGCTACAATGAGCAGTTCTTC | CASSIARGGYNEQFF
TRBD1 | TRBJ2-1 | . | TRBV30 | TGTGCCTGGAGGATCCGGGACAGTATCTACAATGAGCAGTTCTTC | CAWRIRDSIYNEQFF
. | TRBJ1-4 | . | TRBV6-1 | TGTGCCAGCAGTGAGGACCTTGCCTGGGGTAATGAAAAACTGTTTTTT | CASSEDLAWGNEKLFF
TRBD1 | TRBJ2-5 | . | TRBV4-1 | TGCGCCAGCAGCCTCCCGACAGGGGGAGAGACCCAGTACTTC | CASSLPTGGETQYF
TRBD1 | TRBJ2-3 | . | TRBV9 | TGTGCCAGCAGCATACCCCGTGACGGACAGGGCGGCACAGATACGCAGTATTTT | CASSIPRDGQGGTDTQYF
. | TRBJ2-1 | . | TRBV6-2/TRBV6-3 | TGTGCCAGCAGTTACCCTAACAATGAGCAGTTCTTC | CASSYPNNEQFF
TRBD1 | TRBJ1-2 | once | TRBV30 | TGTGCCTGGACTCTGGCCGGGACAGGGGGCCGATATGGCTACACCTTC | CAWTLAGTGGRYGYTF
. | TRBJ2-1 | once | TRBV25-1 | TGTGCCAGCAGTGAACGGGGCTCCTACAATGAGCAGTTCTTC | CASSERGSYNEQFF
TRBD2 | TRBJ2-1 | . | TRBV27 | TGTGCCAGCCGTGAATCGGGGGCGGGAGGGAACTACAATGAGCAGTTCTTC | CASRESGAGGNYNEQFF